The subject of this entry is one T cell receptor beta chain. This entry is derived from a study of CXCR3-negative and CXCR3-positive naive CD8 T cells. The libraries of TRB cDNA were constructed through 5' RACE using UMI labels. TCRdb reprocessed the 5' RACE reads and keeps a single row for each CDR3 protein, giving no DNA. The listing contains tens of thousands of distinct CDR3 sequences. The CDR3 has 16 amino acids. CDR1 and CDR2 (germline): SGHRS, YFSETQ. The chain combines TRBV5-1 with TRBJ2-1; without DNA, the TCRdb call of TRBD1 cannot be checked. Sequences were obtained from memory CD8+ T cells from blood. The TCR was taken from a human donor in good health. Some clones in this sample may be carry-over from other donors' samples. The CDR3: CASSLGDRETGNEQFF.